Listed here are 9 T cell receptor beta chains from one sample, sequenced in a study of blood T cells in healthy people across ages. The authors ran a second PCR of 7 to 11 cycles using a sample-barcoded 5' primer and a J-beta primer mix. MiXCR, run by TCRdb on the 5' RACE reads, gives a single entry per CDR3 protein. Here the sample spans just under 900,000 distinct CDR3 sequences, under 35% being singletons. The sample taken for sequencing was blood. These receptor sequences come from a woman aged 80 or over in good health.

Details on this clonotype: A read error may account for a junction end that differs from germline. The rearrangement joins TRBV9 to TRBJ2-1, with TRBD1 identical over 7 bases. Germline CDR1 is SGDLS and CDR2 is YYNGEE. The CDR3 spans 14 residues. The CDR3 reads CASSAQGIGDEQCF. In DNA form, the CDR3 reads TGTGCCAGCAGCGCACAGGGGATTGGGGATGAGCAGTGCTTC.

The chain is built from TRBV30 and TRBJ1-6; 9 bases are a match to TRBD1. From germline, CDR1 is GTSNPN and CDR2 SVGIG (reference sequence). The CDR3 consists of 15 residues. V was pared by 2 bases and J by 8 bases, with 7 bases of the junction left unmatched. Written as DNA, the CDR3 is TGTGCCTGGAGTCCCATTACAGGGGGCTATTCACCCCTCCACTTT. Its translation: CAWSPITGGYSPLHF.

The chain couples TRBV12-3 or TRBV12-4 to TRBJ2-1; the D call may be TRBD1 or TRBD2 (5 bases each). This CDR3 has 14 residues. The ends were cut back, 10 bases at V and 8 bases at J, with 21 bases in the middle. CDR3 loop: CANDPGPEVDEQFF. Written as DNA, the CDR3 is TGTGCCAACGATCCGGGACCAGAGGTCGATGAGCAGTTCTTC.

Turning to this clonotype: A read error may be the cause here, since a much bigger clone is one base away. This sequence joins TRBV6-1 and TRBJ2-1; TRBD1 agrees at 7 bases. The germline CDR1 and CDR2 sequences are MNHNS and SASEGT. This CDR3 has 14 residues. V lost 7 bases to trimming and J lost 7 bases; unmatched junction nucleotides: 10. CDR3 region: CASTARNRGNEQFF. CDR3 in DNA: TGTGCCAGCACCGCTCGGAACAGGGGAAATGAGCAGTTCTTC.

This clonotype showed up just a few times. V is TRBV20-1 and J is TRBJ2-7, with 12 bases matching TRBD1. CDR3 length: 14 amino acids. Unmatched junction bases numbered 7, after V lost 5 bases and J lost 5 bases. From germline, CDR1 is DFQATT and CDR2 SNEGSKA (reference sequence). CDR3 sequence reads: CSASGGQGADEQYF. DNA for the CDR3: TGCAGTGCTTCGGGGGGACAGGGGGCTGACGAGCAGTACTTC.

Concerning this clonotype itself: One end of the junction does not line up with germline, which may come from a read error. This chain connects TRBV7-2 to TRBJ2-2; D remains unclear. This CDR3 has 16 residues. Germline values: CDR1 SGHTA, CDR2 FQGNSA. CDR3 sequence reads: CASSYQPSRNPGELFF. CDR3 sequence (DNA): TGTGCCAGCAGCTACCAGCCGTCTAGGAACCCCGGGGAGCTGTTTTTT. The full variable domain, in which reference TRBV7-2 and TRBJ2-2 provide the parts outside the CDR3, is GAGVSQSPSNKVTEKGKDVELRCDPISGHTALYWYRQSLGQGLEFLIYFQGNSAPDKSGLPSDRFSAERTGGSVSTLTIQRTQQEDSAVYLCASSYQPSRNPGELFFGEGSRLTVL.

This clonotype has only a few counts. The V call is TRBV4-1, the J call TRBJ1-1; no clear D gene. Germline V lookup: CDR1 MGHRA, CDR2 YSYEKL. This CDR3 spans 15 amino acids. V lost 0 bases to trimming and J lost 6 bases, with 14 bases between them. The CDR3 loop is CASSQDSHRSAEAFF. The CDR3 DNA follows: TGCGCCAGCAGCCAAGATTCCCACAGATCGGCTGAAGCTTTCTTT.

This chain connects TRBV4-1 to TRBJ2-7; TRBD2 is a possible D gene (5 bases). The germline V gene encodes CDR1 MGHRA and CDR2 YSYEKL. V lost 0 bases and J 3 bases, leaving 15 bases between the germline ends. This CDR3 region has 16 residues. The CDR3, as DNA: TGCGCCAGCAGCCAAGATCGGGGATGGGAGATCTACGAGCAGTACTTC. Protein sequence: CASSQDRGWEIYEQYF.

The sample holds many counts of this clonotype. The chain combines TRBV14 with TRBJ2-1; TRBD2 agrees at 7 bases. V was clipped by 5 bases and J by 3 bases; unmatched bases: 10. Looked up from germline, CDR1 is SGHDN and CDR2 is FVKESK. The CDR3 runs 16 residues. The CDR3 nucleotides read TGTGCCAGCAGCGGGGTCGGGGGGTTTATCTACAATGAGCAGTTCTTC. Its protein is CASSGVGGFIYNEQFF.